The clone carrying this T cell receptor beta chain was seen many times. Antigen: not known. This entry comes from a study of CD8 T cells in ankylosing spondylitis. Study results and caveats: Within ankylosing spondylitis blood, a TCR beta motif made up of eight or nine highly homologous variants appeared to be characteristic.

It was by quantitative 5'-RACE with molecular barcodes that TCR beta libraries were made. One entry per CDR3 protein, called by TCRdb with MiXCR from the 5' RACE reads. Of about 250,000 distinct CDR3 sequences in the sample, about a sixth were seen once. The clonotype comes from a male donor with ankylosing spondylitis or in good health (not recorded which). The sequencing input was blood, either unsorted or a sorted T cell fraction (not recorded which).

Written as DNA, the CDR3 is TGTGCCAGCAAGGATCATGTGCAGGGTCAGAATGAGCAGTTCTTC. It specifies CASKDHVQGQNEQFF. This sequence joins TRBV12-3 or TRBV12-4 and TRBJ2-1; weak D call: TRBD1 (5 bases). The CDR3 runs to 15 residues. Trimming removed 7 bases from V and 7 bases from J, with 20 bases in between.